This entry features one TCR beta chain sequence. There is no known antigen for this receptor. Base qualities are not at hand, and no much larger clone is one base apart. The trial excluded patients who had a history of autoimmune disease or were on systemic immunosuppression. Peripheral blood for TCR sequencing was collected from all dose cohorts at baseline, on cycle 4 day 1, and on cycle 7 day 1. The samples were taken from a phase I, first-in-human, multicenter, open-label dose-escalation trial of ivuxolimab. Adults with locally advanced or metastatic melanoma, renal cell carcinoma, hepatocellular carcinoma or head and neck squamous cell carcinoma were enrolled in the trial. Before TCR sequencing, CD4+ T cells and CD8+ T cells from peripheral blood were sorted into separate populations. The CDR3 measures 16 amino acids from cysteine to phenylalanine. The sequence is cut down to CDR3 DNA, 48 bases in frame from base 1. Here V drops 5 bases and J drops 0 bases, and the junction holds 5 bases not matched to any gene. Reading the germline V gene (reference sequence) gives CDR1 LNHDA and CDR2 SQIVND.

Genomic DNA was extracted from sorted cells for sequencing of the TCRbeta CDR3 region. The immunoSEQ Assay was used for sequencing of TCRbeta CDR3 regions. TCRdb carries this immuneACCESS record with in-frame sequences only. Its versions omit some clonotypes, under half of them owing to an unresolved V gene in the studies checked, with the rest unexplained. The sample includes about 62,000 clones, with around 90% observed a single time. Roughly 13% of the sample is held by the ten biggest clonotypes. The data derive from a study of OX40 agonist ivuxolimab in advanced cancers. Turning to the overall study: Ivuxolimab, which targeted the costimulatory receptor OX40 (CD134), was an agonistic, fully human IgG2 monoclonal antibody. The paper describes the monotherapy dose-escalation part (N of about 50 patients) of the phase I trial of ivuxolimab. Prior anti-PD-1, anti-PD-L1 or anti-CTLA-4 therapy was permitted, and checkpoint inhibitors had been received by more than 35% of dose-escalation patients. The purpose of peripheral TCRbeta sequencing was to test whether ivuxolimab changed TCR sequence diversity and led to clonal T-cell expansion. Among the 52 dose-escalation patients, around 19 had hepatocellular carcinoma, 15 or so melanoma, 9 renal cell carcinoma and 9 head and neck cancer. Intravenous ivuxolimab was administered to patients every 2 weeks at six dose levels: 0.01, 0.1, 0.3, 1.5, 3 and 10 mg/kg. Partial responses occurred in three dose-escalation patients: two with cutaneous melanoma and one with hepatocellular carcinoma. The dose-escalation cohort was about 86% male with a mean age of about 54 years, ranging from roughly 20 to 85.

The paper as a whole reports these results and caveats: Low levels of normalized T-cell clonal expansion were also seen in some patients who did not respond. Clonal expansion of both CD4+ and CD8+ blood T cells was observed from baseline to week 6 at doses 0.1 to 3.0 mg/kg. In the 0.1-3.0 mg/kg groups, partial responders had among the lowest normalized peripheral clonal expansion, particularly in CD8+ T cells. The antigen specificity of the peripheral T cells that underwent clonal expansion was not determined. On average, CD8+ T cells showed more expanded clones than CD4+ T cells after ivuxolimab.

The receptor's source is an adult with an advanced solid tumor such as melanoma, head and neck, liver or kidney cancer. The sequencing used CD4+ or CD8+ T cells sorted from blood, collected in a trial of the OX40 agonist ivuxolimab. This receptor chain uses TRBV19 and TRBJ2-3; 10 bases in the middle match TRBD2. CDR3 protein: CASSPKREGSTDTQYF. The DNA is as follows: TGTGCCAGTAGTCCAAAGCGGGAGGGTAGCACAGATACGCAGTATTTT.